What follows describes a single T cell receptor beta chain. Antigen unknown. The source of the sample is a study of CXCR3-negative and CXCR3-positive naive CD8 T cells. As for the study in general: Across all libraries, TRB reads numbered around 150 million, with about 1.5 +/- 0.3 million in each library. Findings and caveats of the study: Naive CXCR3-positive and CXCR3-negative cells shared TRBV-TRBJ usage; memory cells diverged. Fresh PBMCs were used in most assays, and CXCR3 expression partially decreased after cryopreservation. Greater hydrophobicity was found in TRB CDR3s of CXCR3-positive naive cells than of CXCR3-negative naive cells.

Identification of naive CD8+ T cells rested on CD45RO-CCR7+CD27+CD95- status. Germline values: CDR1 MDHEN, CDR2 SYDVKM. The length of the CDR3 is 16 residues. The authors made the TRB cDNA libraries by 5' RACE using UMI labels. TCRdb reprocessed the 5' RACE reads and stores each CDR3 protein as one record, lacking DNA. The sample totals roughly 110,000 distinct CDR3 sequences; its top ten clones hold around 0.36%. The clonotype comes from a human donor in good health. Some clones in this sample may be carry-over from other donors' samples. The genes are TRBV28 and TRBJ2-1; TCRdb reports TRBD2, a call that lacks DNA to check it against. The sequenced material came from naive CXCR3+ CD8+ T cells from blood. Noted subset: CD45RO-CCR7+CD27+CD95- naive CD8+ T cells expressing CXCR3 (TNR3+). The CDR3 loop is CASRGRYGKAHNEQFF.